This TCR beta chain originates from a study of cytomegalovirus exposure and HLA in healthy donors. Overall study findings and caveats: In vitro confirmation showed three CMV-associated chains to be CMV antigen specific.

With 4 bases removed from V and 5 bases from J, the gap between germline ends came to 6 bases. This CDR3 has 12 residues. In germline, CDR1 is SNHLY, CDR2 FYNNEI. As regards this clone: Its antigen is unknown.

The primer mix had 60 Vbeta and 13 Jbeta primers. As originally analysed: Roughly 11 million of the roughly 80 million unique TCR beta chains counted in a later analysis were shared. Assay used: immunoSEQ multiplex PCR; TCRdb lists only in-frame clones, some missing. That table furnishes V, J and clone size, whereas the DNA furnished D and trimming. The table shows roughly 120,000 clones, with 60% to 85% occurring only once. The sequenced sample was PBMCs. The chain uses TRBV2 and TRBJ1-5; D remains unclear. This receptor was identified in a man aged 45 to 65 in good health and CMV-seropositive. CDR3 nucleotides: TGTGCCAGCAGTGTGTCTCATCAGCCCCAGCATTTT. It codes for CASSVSHQPQHF.